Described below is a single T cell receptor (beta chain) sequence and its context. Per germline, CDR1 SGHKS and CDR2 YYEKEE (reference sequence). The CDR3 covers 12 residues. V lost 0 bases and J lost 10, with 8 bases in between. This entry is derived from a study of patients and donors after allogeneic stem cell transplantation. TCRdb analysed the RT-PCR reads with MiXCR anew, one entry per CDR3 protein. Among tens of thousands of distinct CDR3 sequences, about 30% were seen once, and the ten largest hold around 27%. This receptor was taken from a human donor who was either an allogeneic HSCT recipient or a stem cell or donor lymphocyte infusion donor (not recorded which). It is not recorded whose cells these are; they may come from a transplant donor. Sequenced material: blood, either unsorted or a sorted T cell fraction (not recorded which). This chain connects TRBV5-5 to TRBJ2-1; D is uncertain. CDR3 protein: CASSLAPPEQFF. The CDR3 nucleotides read TGTGCCAGCAGCTTGGCCCCCCCCGAGCAGTTCTTC.